This T cell receptor (beta chain) was profiled in a study of CD8+CD57+ T cells in acquired aplastic anemia. Study-level background: Sorted CD4+ and CD8+ cell DNA averaged approximately 3.4 ug. Study conclusions and caveats: Common to patients and controls were around 30 CD8+ CDR3 sequences.

This clonotype was counted many times. Its antigen is undetermined. It was patients with CD8+CD57+ cell expansion by flow cytometry who were chosen for sequencing. Each patient had severe acquired aplastic anemia. It was genomic DNA that served as the template for profiling TCR beta VDJ and CDR3. TCRdb reprocessed the reads with MiXCR, giving one entry per CDR3 protein. The profile shows a few hundred thousand distinct CDR3 sequences, almost 50% of them singletons. The TCR sequence derives from a human donor with aplastic anemia. Sequenced: sorted CD4+, CD8+, or CD8+CD57+ T cells (not recorded which) from PBMCs.

The CDR3 region is CASSEGYNEQFF. DNA of the CDR3: TGTGCCAGCAGTGAAGGATACAATGAGCAGTTCTTC. This chain joins TRBV2 and TRBJ2-1; no reliable D call. The CDR3 is made up of 12 amino acids. Looked up from germline, CDR1 is SNHLY and CDR2 is FYNNEI. Trimming cost V 1 base and J 4 bases, with 2 bases left between them.